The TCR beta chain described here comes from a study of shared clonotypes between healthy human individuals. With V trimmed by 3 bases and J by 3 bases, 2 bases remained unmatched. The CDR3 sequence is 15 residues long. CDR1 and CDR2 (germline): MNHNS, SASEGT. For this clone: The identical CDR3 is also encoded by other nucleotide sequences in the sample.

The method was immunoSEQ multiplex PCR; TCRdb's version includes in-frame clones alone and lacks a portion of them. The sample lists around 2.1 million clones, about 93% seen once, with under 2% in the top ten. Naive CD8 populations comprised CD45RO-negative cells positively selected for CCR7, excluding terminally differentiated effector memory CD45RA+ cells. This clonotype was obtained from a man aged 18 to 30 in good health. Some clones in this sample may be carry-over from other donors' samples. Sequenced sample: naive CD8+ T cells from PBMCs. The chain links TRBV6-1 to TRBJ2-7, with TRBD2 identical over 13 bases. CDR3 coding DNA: TGTGCCAGCAGTGAGGGACTAGCGGGGAGCTACGAGCAGTACTTC. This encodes CASSEGLAGSYEQYF.